Shown below are 3 T cell receptor beta chains from a single sample sequenced in a study of persistence of HIV-infected CD4 T cells (dated by TCRdb to 2020 to 2021). Taken with the paper, the label for treatment or condition translates to: suppressive antiretroviral therapy. Cells were stimulated with a pool of overlapping HIV-1 Gag 15-mer peptides at 0.75 to 1 ug per peptide per mL. Responding CD4+ T cells were sorted on the basis of upregulation of both CD40 ligand and CD69. Their recognized antigens are unknown. TCRbeta repertoires were sequenced from genomic DNA with the immunoSEQ hsTCRB assay version 4 in survey mode. TCRdb retrieved this table from immuneACCESS and kept in-frame rearrangements only. Not all clones are present; in checked studies, unresolved V genes account for under half, and no reason is known for the remainder. The sample contains roughly 25,000 clones, approximately 79% of them found a single time. About 1.7% of the sample goes to the ten largest clones.

Material: CD4+ T cells sorted from PBMCs after roughly 17-hour stimulation, obtained from a patient who received antiretroviral therapy. The cell subset or site label for this specimen denotes: CD40L+CD69+ CD4 T cells responding to HIV-1 Gag peptides. The source of these receptors is an adult man with HIV who was CMV-seropositive.

The J gene is TRBJ2-4, the V gene TRBV18; the match to TRBD2 covers 7 bases. CDR1 KGHSH and CDR2 LQKENI come from the germline V gene. CDR3 length equals 16 residues. The V and J ends lost 0 bases and 7 bases, in that order; junction bases with no gene match: 9. The CDR3 DNA reads TGTGCCAGCTCACCACCACAACGGGGGGTTTTGAACATTCAGTACTTC. Translation: CASSPPQRGVLNIQYF. Complete variable domain (other parts from reference TRBV18 and TRBJ2-4): NAGVMQNPRHLVRRRGQEARLRCSPMKGHSHVYWYRQLPEEGLKFMVYLQKENIIDESGMPKERFSAEFPKEGPSILRIQQVVRGDSAAYFCASSPPQRGVLNIQYFGAGTRLSVL.

The chain recombines TRBV15 with TRBJ1-4; D is undetermined. The CDR3 has 14 residues. Germline V lookup: CDR1 LNHNV, CDR2 YYDKDF (reference sequence). The V end was cut by 0 bases, the J end by 5 bases, with 7 bases between. The CDR3 DNA reads TGTGCCACCAGCAGAGAAACCTGGAATGAAAAACTGTTTTTT. Amino acids: CATSRETWNEKLFF. Based on the CDR3 plus reference TRBV15 and TRBJ1-4, the full variable domain is DAMVIQNPRYQVTQFGKPVTLSCSQTLNHNVMYWYQQKSSQAPKLLFHYYDKDFNNEADTPDNFQSRRPNTSFCFLDIRSPGLGDTAMYLCATSRETWNEKLFFGSGTQLSVL.

This clone came up a few times. This chain joins TRBV5-4 and TRBJ1-6, with D tentatively TRBD1 (5 bases). The CDR3 loop spans 14 amino acids. V lost 3 bases and J lost 12, with 16 bases in between. CDR1 SGHNT and CDR2 YYREEE come from the germline V gene (reference sequence). The CDR3 loop reads CASSSGTKFKPLHF. DNA for the CDR3: TGTGCCAGCAGCTCCGGGACGAAATTCAAACCCCTCCACTTT.